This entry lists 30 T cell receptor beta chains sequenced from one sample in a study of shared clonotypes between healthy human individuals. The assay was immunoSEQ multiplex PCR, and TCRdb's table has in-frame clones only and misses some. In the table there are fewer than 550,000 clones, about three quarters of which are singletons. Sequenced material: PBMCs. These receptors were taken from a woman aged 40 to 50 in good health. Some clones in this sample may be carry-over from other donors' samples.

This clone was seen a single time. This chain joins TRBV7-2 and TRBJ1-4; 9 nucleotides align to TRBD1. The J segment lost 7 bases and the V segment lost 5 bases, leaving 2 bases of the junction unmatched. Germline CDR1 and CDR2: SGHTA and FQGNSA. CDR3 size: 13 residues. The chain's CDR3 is CASSRQGGEKLFF. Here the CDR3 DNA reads TGTGCCAGCAGCCGACAGGGGGGTGAAAAACTGTTTTTT. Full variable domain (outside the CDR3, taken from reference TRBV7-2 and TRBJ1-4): GAGVSQSPSNKVTEKGKDVELRCDPISGHTALYWYRQSLGQGLEFLIYFQGNSAPDKSGLPSDRFSAERTGGSVSTLTIQRTQQEDSAVYLCASSRQGGEKLFFGSGTQLSVL.

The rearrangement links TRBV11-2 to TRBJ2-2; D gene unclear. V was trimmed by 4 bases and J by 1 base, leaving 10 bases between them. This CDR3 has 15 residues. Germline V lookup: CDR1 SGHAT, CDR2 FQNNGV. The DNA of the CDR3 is TGTGCCAGCAGCTCATGGGTGGGGAACACCGGGGAGCTGTTTTTT. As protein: CASSSWVGNTGELFF.

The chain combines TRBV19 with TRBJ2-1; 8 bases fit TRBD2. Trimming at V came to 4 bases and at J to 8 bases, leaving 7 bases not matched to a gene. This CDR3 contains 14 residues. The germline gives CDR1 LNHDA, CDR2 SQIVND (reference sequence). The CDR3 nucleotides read TGTGCCAGTAGTAAGACTAGCGTGGATGATGAGCAGTTCTTC. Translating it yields CASSKTSVDDEQFF.

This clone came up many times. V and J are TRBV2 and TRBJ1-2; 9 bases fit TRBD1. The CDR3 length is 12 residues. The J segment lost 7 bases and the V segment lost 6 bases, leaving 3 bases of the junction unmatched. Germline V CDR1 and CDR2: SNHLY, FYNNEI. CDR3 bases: TGTGCCAGCAGGGGGACAGGGTCTGGCTACACCTTC. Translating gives CASRGTGSGYTF.

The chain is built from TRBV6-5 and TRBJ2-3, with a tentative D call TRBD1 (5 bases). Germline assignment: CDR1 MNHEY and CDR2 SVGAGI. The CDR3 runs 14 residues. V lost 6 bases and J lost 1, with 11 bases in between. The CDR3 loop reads CASRYQQGTDTQYF. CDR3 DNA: TGTGCCAGCAGGTATCAACAGGGCACAGATACGCAGTATTTT.

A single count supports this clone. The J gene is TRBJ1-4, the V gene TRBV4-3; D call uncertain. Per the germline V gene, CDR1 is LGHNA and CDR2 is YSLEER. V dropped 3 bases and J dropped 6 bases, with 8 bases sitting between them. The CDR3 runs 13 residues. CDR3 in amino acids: CASSQALYEKLFF. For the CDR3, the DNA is TGCGCCAGCAGCCAGGCGTTGTATGAAAAACTGTTTTTT.

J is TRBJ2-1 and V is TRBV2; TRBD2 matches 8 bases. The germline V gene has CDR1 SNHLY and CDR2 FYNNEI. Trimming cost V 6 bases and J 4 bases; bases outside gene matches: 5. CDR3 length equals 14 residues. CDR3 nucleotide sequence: TGTGCCAGCAGCCCGGGACTAGTATACAATGAGCAGTTCTTC. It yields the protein CASSPGLVYNEQFF. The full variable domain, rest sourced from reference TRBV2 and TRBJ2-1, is EPEVTQTPSHQVTQMGQEVILRCVPISNHLYFYWYRQILGQKVEFLVSFYNNEISEKSEIFDDQFSVERPDGSNFTLKIRSTKLEDSAMYFCASSPGLVYNEQFFGPGTRLTVL.

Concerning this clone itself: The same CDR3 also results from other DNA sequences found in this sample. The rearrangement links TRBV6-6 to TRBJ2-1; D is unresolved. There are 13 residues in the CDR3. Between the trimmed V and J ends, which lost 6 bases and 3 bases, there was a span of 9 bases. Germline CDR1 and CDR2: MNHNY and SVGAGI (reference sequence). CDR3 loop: CASSRTGYNEQFF. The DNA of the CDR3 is TGTGCCAGCAGCCGGACGGGCTACAATGAGCAGTTCTTC.

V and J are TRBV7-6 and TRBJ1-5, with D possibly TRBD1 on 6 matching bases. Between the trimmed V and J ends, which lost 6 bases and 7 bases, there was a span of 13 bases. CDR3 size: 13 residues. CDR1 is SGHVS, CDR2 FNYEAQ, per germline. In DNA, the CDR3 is TGTGCCAGCAGTTCACTCCAGGGGCAGCCCCAGCATTTT. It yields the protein CASSSLQGQPQHF.

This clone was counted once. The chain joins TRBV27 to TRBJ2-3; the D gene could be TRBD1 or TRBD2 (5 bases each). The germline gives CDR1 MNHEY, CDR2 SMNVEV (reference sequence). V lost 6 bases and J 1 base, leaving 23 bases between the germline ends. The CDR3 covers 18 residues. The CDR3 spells CASSGTRVNPGGTDTQYF. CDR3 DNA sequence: TGTGCCAGCAGCGGGACCAGGGTAAATCCGGGTGGCACAGATACGCAGTATTTT.

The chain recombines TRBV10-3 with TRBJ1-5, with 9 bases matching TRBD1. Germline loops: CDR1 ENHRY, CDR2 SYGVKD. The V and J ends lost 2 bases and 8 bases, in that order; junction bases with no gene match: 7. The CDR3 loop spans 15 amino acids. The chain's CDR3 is CAISEVGQGLEPQHF. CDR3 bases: TGTGCCATCAGTGAGGTGGGACAGGGTTTGGAGCCCCAGCATTTT.

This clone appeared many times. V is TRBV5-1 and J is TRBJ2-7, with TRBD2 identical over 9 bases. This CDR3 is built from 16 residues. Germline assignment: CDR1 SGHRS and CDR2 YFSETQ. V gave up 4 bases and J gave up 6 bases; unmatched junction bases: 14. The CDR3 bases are TGCGCCAGCAGCACTTTGCCTACTAGCGGGTACAGCGAGCAGTACTTC. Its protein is CASSTLPTSGYSEQYF.

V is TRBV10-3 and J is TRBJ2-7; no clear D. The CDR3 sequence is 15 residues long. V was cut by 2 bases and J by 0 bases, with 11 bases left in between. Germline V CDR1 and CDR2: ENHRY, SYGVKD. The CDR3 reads CAISEALQSSYEQYF. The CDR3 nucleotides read TGTGCCATCAGTGAGGCCCTCCAGAGCTCCTACGAGCAGTACTTC.

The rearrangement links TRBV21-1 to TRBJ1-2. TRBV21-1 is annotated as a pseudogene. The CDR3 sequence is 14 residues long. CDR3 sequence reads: CASSKRGVFHGYTF. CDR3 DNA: TGTGCCAGCAGCAAACGCGGGGTTTTCCATGGCTACACCTTC.

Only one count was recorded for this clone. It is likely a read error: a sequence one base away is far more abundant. CDR3: CASNPAVNTEAFF. The CDR3 nucleotides read TGTGCCAGCAACCCTGCAGTAAACACTGAAGCTTTCTTT. This chain uses TRBV6-6 with TRBJ1-1; D remains ambiguous. The CDR3 extends over 13 amino acids. The V and J ends lost 7 bases and 2 bases respectively, with 11 bases between them. CDR1 is MNHNY and CDR2 is SVGAGI in the germline V gene (reference sequence).

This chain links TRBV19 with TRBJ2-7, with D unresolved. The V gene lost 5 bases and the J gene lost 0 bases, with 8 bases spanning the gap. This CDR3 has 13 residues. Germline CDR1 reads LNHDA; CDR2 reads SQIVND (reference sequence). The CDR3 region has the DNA TGTGCCAGTAGTGAGGATCCCTCCTACGAGCAGTACTTC. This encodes CASSEDPSYEQYF.

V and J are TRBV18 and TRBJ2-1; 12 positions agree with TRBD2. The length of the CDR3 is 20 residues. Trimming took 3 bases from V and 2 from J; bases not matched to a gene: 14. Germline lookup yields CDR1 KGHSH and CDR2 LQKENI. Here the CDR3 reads CASSPGTSGPEGLTYNEQFF. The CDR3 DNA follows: TGTGCCAGCTCACCCGGGACTAGCGGGCCTGAAGGGCTGACCTACAATGAGCAGTTCTTC.

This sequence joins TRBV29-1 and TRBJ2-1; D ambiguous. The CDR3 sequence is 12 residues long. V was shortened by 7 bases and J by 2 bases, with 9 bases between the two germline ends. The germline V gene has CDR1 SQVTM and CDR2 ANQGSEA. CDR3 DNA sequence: TGCAGCGCCTTAGCTACCTACAATGAGCAGTTCTTC. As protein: CSALATYNEQFF.

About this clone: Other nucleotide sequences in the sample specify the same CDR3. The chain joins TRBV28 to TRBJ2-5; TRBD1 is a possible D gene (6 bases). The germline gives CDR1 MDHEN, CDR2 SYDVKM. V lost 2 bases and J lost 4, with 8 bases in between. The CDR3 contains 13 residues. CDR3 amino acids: CASSLGGAETQYF. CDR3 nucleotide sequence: TGTGCCAGCAGTTTAGGGGGCGCAGAGACCCAGTACTTC.

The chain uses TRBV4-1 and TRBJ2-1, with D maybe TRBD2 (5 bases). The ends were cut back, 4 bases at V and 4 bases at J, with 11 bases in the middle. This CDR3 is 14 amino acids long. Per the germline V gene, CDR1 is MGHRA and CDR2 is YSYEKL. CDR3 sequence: CASSLYPGYNEQFF. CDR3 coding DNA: TGCGCCAGCAGCCTTTATCCGGGGTACAATGAGCAGTTCTTC.

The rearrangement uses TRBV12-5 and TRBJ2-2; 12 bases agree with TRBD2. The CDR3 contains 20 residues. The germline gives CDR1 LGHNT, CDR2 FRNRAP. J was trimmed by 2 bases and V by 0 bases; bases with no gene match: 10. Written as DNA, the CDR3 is TGTGCTAGTGGTTTGGTACACGGTCTAGCGGGAGGGATAAACACCGGGGAGCTGTTTTTT. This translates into CASGLVHGLAGGINTGELFF.

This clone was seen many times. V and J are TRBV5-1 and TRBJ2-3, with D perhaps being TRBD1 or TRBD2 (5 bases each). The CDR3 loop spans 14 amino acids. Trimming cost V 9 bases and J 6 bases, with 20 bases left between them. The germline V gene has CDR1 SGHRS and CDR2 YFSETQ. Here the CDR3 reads CATAVTDSGDTQYF. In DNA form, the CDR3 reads TGCGCCACCGCAGTGACGGACTCAGGGGATACGCAGTATTTT. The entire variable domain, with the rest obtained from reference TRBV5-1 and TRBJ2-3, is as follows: KAGVTQTPRYLIKTRGQQVTLSCSPISGHRSVSWYQQTPGQGLQFLFEYFSETQRNKGNFPGRFSGRQFSNSRSEMNVSTLELGDSALYLCATAVTDSGDTQYFGPGTRLTVL.

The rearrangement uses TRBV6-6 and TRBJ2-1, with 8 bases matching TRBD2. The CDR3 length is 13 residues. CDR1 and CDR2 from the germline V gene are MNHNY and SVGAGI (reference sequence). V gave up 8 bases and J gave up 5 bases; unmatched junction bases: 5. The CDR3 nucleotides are TGTGCCAGCGGGGTTAGCGGGAACAATGAGCAGTTCTTC. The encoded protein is CASGVSGNNEQFF.

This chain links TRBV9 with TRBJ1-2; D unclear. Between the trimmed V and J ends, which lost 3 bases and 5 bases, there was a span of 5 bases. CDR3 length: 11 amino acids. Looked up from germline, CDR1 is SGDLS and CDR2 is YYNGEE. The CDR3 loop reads CASSAGYGYTF. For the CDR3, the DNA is TGTGCCAGCAGCGCCGGATATGGCTACACCTTC.

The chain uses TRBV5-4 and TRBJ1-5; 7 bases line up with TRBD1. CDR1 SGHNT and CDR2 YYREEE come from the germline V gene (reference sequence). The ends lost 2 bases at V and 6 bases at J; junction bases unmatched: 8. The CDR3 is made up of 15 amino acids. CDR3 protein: CASSLKGARGQPQHF. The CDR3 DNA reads TGTGCCAGCAGCTTAAAGGGGGCGCGAGGTCAGCCCCAGCATTTT.

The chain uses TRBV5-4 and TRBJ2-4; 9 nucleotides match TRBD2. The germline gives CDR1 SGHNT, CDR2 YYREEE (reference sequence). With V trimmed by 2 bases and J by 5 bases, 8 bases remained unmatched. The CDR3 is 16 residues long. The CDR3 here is CASSFGGRALENIQYF. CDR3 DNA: TGTGCCAGCAGCTTCGGCGGGAGGGCCCTCGAAAACATTCAGTACTTC.

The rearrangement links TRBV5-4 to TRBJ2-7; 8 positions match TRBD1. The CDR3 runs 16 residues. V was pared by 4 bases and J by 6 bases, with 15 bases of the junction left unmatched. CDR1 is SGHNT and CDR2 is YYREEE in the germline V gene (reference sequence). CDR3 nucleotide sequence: TGTGCCAGCAGCAGGACAGGGTTAGACCCGTCCATCGAGCAGTACTTC. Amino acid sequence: CASSRTGLDPSIEQYF.

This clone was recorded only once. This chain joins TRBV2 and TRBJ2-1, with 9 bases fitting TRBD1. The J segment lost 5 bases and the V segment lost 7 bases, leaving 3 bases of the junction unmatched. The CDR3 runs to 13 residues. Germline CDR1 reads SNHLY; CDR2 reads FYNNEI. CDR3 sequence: CASNRGRNNEQFF. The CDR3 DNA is TGTGCCAGCAACAGGGGGCGTAACAATGAGCAGTTCTTC.

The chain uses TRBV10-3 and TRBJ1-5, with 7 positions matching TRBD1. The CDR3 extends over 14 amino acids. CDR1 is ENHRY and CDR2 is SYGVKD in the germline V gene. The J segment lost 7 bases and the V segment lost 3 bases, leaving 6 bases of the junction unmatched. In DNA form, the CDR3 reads TGTGCCATCAGTGAAGGGACAGCGCGGCAGCCCCAGCATTTT. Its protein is CAISEGTARQPQHF.

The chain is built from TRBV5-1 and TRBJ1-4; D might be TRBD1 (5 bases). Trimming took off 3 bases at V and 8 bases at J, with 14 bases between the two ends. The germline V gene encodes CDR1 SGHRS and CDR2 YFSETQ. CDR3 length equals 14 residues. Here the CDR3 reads CASSYVTSGEKLFF. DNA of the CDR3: TGCGCCAGCAGCTACGTCACCTCAGGGGAAAAACTGTTTTTT. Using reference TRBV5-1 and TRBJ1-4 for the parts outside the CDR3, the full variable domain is KAGVTQTPRYLIKTRGQQVTLSCSPISGHRSVSWYQQTPGQGLQFLFEYFSETQRNKGNFPGRFSGRQFSNSRSEMNVSTLELGDSALYLCASSYVTSGEKLFFGSGTQLSVL.